The 25 T cell receptor beta chains reported below all come from one sample, sequenced in a study of cytomegalovirus exposure and HLA in healthy donors. 13 Jbeta primers and 60 Vbeta primers were used for the PCR. Only in-frame clones appear in the TCRdb table, and some are missing; sequencing was by immunoSEQ multiplex PCR. The repertoire holds under 150,000 clones, with around three quarters as singletons. The source material was PBMCs. These receptors were collected from a man aged 30 to 45 in good health and CMV-seropositive.

The chain joins TRBV2 to TRBJ2-1, with 13 bases aligning to TRBD2. The CDR3 length is 16 residues. Germline CDR1 SNHLY, CDR2 FYNNEI. After removal of 7 bases from V and 8 bases from J, the junction contained 11 bases not matched to a gene. CDR3 bases: TGTGCCAGCAAGAAGATCCCCGGACTAGCGGGAGATGAGCAGTTCTTC. Protein: CASKKIPGLAGDEQFF. The variable domain in full, with the rest retrieved from reference TRBV2 and TRBJ2-1, is EPEVTQTPSHQVTQMGQEVILRCVPISNHLYFYWYRQILGQKVEFLVSFYNNEISEKSEIFDDQFSVERPDGSNFTLKIRSTKLEDSAMYFCASKKIPGLAGDEQFFGPGTRLTVL.

This clone was observed once. The chain joins TRBV30 to TRBJ1-4; a weak D match, TRBD1 (5 bases). This CDR3 has 14 residues. Germline CDR1 is GTSNPN and CDR2 is SVGIG (reference sequence). V was clipped by 4 bases and J by 8 bases, with 17 bases between them. As DNA, the CDR3 is TGTGCCTGGAACGGGGGGGTAATCGGAGAAAAACTGTTTTTT. It is translated as CAWNGGVIGEKLFF. The full variable domain, rest sourced from reference TRBV30 and TRBJ1-4, is SQTIHQWPATLVQPVGSPLSLECTVEGTSNPNLYWYRQAAGRGLQLLFYSVGIGQISSEVPQNLSASRPQDRQFILSSKKLLLSDSGFYLCAWNGGVIGEKLFFGSGTQLSVL.

V usage is TRBV4-2 and J usage is TRBJ2-1, with D maybe TRBD1 (5 bases). CDR3 length: 17 residues. Trimming cost V 0 bases and J 1 base, with 13 bases left between them. Looked up from germline, CDR1 is LGHNA and CDR2 is YNFKEQ. This CDR3 reads CASSQDLRRASYNEQFF. The CDR3 bases are TGTGCCAGCAGCCAAGATTTGCGCAGGGCGTCCTACAATGAGCAGTTCTTC.

The gene calls are TRBV7-2 and TRBJ2-7, with D possibly TRBD2 on 6 matching bases. The germline V and J ends were trimmed by 1 base and 6 bases, with 10 bases remaining between them. The CDR3 contains 13 residues. CDR1 SGHTA and CDR2 FQGNSA come from the germline V gene. Written as DNA, the CDR3 is TGTGCCAGCAGCTTAGGTTGGGGACTCGAGCAGTACTTC. It translates to CASSLGWGLEQYF. Supplemented by reference TRBV7-2 and TRBJ2-7, the full variable domain reads GAGVSQSPSNKVTEKGKDVELRCDPISGHTALYWYRQSLGQGLEFLIYFQGNSAPDKSGLPSDRFSAERTGGSVSTLTIQRTQQEDSAVYLCASSLGWGLEQYFGPGTRLTVT.

The chain uses TRBV30 and TRBJ2-7; 9 bases fit TRBD1. CDR1 is GTSNPN, CDR2 SVGIG, per germline (reference sequence). Losses at the gene ends were 0 bases for V and 2 bases for J; bases not matched to a gene: 8. CDR3 size: 16 residues. The chain's CDR3 is CAWSVPRDRAAYEQYF. CDR3 DNA: TGTGCCTGGAGTGTACCCCGGGACAGGGCCGCCTACGAGCAGTACTTC.

The chain uses TRBV23-1 and TRBJ1-3, with 7 bases fitting TRBD1. TRBV23-1 qualifies as an ORF whose function is uncertain. The ends lost 3 bases at V and 1 base at J; junction bases unmatched: 6. The CDR3 is made up of 16 amino acids. The CDR3 protein is CASSHRTGDSGNTIYF. The CDR3 coding sequence is TGCGCCAGCAGTCATCGAACAGGGGATTCTGGAAACACCATATATTTT.

The chain employs TRBV5-5 and TRBJ2-7, with a possible D match to TRBD1 (6 bases). CDR1 and CDR2 from the germline V gene are SGHKS and YYEKEE (reference sequence). The CDR3 is 16 amino acids. The V end lost 0 bases, the J end lost 3 bases, and 16 bases lay between the germline ends. CDR3 sequence reads: CASSLDVRGSFYEQYF. The CDR3 region has the DNA TGTGCCAGCAGCTTGGATGTCAGGGGAAGTTTCTACGAGCAGTACTTC.

V usage is TRBV18 and J usage is TRBJ2-4; maybe TRBD1 (6 bases). Trimming pared 1 base from V and 1 base from J, leaving 14 bases between. Germline CDR1 KGHSH, CDR2 LQKENI. The CDR3 has 17 amino acids. Here the CDR3 reads CASSPLQGIWAKNIQYF. The CDR3 DNA sequence: TGTGCCAGCTCACCACTGCAGGGGATATGGGCCAAAAACATTCAGTACTTC. Combining the CDR3 with reference TRBV18 and TRBJ2-4 gives the whole variable domain NAGVMQNPRHLVRRRGQEARLRCSPMKGHSHVYWYRQLPEEGLKFMVYLQKENIIDESGMPKERFSAEFPKEGPSILRIQQVVRGDSAAYFCASSPLQGIWAKNIQYFGAGTRLSVL.

As to this clone: Germline is not matched at one junction end, which may reflect a read error. The CDR3 coding sequence is TGTGCCAGCAGCATCAGGGGGAGCAATCGGCCCCAGCATTTT. The encoded protein is CASSIRGSNRPQHF. The chain links TRBV27 to TRBJ1-5; 7 bases line up with TRBD1. CDR1 MNHEY and CDR2 SMNVEV come from the germline V gene (reference sequence). The CDR3 totals 14 residues.

Notes on this clone: Its ends do not fully match the called genes, so a read error is possible. The chain has TRBV7-9 and TRBJ1-2; the match to TRBD1 covers 7 bases. Germline assignment: CDR1 SEHNR and CDR2 FQNEAQ (reference sequence). The CDR3 length is 16 residues. Here the CDR3 reads CSSSLVGGQVAYGYTF. For the CDR3, the DNA is TGTTCCAGCAGCTTAGTGGGAGGACAGGTCGCCTATGGCTACACCTTC.

In its sample, this clone was seen a few times. The V call is TRBV15, the J call TRBJ2-1; TRBD1 is a possible D gene (6 bases). Trimming shortened V by 4 bases and J by 7 bases, and 17 bases separated the two germline ends. The CDR3 has 15 amino acids. CDR1 is LNHNV and CDR2 is YYDKDF in the germline V gene (reference sequence). The CDR3 DNA is TGTGCCACCAGCACTTTTTTGGGGGCTGATAATGAGCAGTTCTTC. This encodes CATSTFLGADNEQFF. Full variable domain (outside the CDR3, taken from reference TRBV15 and TRBJ2-1): DAMVIQNPRYQVTQFGKPVTLSCSQTLNHNVMYWYQQKSSQAPKLLFHYYDKDFNNEADTPDNFQSRRPNTSFCFLDIRSPGLGDTAMYLCATSTFLGADNEQFFGPGTRLTVL.

There are a few counts of this clone. CDR3 sequence: CASSLRLAGTDTQYF. The CDR3 region has the DNA TGTGCCAGCAGCTTACGACTAGCAGGCACAGATACGCAGTATTTT. This sequence joins TRBV5-4 and TRBJ2-3; 7 bases match TRBD2. Per the germline V gene, CDR1 is SGHNT and CDR2 is YYREEE (reference sequence). CDR3 length: 15 residues. V lost 2 bases, J lost 1 base, and 4 bases stayed unmatched.

This chain uses TRBV4-3 with TRBJ1-6; maybe TRBD1 (6 bases). The ends were cut back, 1 base at V and 6 bases at J, with 13 bases in the middle. The CDR3 is 16 amino acids. Germline CDR1 reads LGHNA; CDR2 reads YSLEER. The DNA of the CDR3 is TGCGCCAGCAGCCAAGGGGTCAGGGGCAGTAATTCACCCCTCCACTTT. Its translation: CASSQGVRGSNSPLHF.

V usage is TRBV6-4 and J usage is TRBJ2-3; 7 bases are shared with TRBD2. The ends lost 0 bases at V and 1 base at J; junction bases unmatched: 4. Germline CDR1 reads MRHNA; CDR2 reads SNTAGT. The CDR3 is 16 residues long. The CDR3 DNA is TGTGCCAGCAGTGACTCGGGGCTAGCGGGCACAGATACGCAGTATTTT. Its protein is CASSDSGLAGTDTQYF.

The CDR3 DNA follows: TGTGCCAGCAAAAACGGGGGGCGAGAGACCCAGTACTTC. It yields the protein CASKNGGRETQYF. The rearrangement joins TRBV7-2 to TRBJ2-5; tentative D call: TRBD2 (7 bases). V gave up 7 bases and J gave up 4 bases, with 13 bases separating them. The CDR3 length is 13 residues. The germline CDR1 and CDR2 sequences are SGHTA and FQGNSA.

The J gene is TRBJ2-4, the V gene TRBV2; 7 nucleotides match TRBD1. With V trimmed by 6 bases and J by 0 bases, 8 bases remained unmatched. The CDR3 has 16 amino acids. In germline, CDR1 is SNHLY, CDR2 FYNNEI. CDR3 sequence reads: CASSAPAGGAKNIQYF. The CDR3 DNA reads as TGTGCCAGCAGCGCCCCGGCAGGGGGAGCCAAAAACATTCAGTACTTC.

This rearrangement joins TRBV4-1 to TRBJ2-7; 8 nucleotides match TRBD1. Germline V gene sequence: CDR1 MGHRA, CDR2 YSYEKL. Germline trimming cut 1 base from V and 7 bases from J; bases unmatched to any gene: 6. This CDR3 has 14 residues. The CDR3 is CASSQGQGAGEQYF. Written as DNA, the CDR3 is TGCGCCAGCAGCCAAGGTCAGGGGGCCGGGGAGCAGTACTTC.

V is TRBV6-5 and J is TRBJ2-7, with 8 bases aligning to TRBD1. The CDR3 spans 16 residues. V was clipped by 6 bases and J by 0 bases; unmatched bases: 10. The V gene's germline CDR1 is MNHEY and CDR2 SVGAGI. The CDR3 DNA reads TGTGCCAGCAGCTACGGGCGACAGGGGCTCTCCTACGAGCAGTACTTC. Protein: CASSYGRQGLSYEQYF.

The rearrangement joins TRBV11-3 to TRBJ2-7; maybe TRBD1 (6 bases). The germline V gene has CDR1 SGHNT and CDR2 YENEEA. V lost 4 bases to trimming and J lost 3 bases, with 10 bases between them. The CDR3 covers 13 residues. The CDR3 spells CASSSGHDYEQYF. In DNA form, the CDR3 reads TGTGCCAGCAGCTCGGGACACGACTACGAGCAGTACTTC.

This clone was seen a handful of times. J is TRBJ2-1 and V is TRBV11-2, with 11 bases aligning to TRBD1. CDR1 is SGHAT and CDR2 is FQNNGV in the germline V gene. The CDR3 consists of 16 residues. Trimming took 5 bases from V and 7 from J; bases not matched to a gene: 10. The CDR3 reads CASSPGPGTGGNEQFF. In DNA, the CDR3 is TGTGCCAGCAGCCCCGGGCCCGGGACAGGGGGTAATGAGCAGTTCTTC.

CDR3 nucleotide sequence: TGTGCCAGCAGAGGGGCAGCCTGGGAAAAACTGTTTTTT. Translation gives CASRGAAWEKLFF. This chain links TRBV2 with TRBJ1-4; tentatively, D is TRBD1 (5 bases). Germline assignment: CDR1 SNHLY and CDR2 FYNNEI. V was clipped by 6 bases and J by 8 bases, with 13 bases between them. CDR3 size: 13 residues. The full variable domain, with the rest looked up from reference TRBV2 and TRBJ1-4, is EPEVTQTPSHQVTQMGQEVILRCVPISNHLYFYWYRQILGQKVEFLVSFYNNEISEKSEIFDDQFSVERPDGSNFTLKIRSTKLEDSAMYFCASRGAAWEKLFFGSGTQLSVL.

A word on this clone: The CDR3 end shows no conserved phenylalanine or tryptophan, and so a read error is likely. The chain couples TRBV30 to TRBJ2-7; TRBD1 aligns across 7 bases. There are 14 residues in the CDR3. Germline V gives CDR1 GTSNPN, CDR2 SVGIG (reference sequence). J was trimmed by 3 bases and V by 0 bases; bases with no gene match: 5. The CDR3 DNA follows: TGTGCCTGGAGTGTACGACAGGGTTACTACGAGCAGTACCTC. This sequence encodes CAWSVRQGYYEQYL.

The V call is TRBV5-1, the J call TRBJ2-1, with 9 bases that match TRBD2. Germline V gene data show CDR1 as SGHRS and CDR2 as YFSETQ. The CDR3 is 16 residues long. The ends lost 2 bases at V and 4 bases at J; junction bases unmatched: 7. The CDR3 region is CASSFASGIAYNEQFF. CDR3 nucleotide sequence: TGCGCCAGCAGCTTCGCTAGCGGGATAGCTTACAATGAGCAGTTCTTC.

The chain uses TRBV12-5 and TRBJ1-5; 7 bases agree with TRBD1. The J segment lost 6 bases and the V segment lost 5 bases, leaving 7 bases of the junction unmatched. This CDR3 contains 14 residues. Per the germline V gene, CDR1 is LGHNT and CDR2 is FRNRAP. CDR3 DNA sequence: TGTGCTAGTGGTAAAACAGGGGACGGTCAGCCCCAGCATTTT. It specifies CASGKTGDGQPQHF.

The chain has TRBV7-9 and TRBJ2-5; 9 nucleotides match TRBD2. Trimming at V came to 1 base and at J to 5 bases, leaving 8 bases not matched to a gene. Germline V CDR1 and CDR2: SEHNR, FQNEAQ (reference sequence). The CDR3 extends over 16 amino acids. As DNA, the CDR3 is TGTGCCAGCAGCTTAGTCTTCGCGGGAGGGAGGGAGACCCAGTACTTC. It is translated as CASSLVFAGGRETQYF.